This paragraph reports one TCR beta chain. What it binds is not known. This record comes from a study of cytomegalovirus exposure and HLA in healthy donors. Across the study: Falling in the Caucasian-associated ancestry cluster were about 83% of a few hundred genotyped donors.

Study-level points and caveats: Several V segments, TRBV6-2 and TRBV6-3 among them, could not be told apart and were dropped.

60 Vbeta and 13 Jbeta primers were used in PCR. Clones were sequenced by immunoSEQ multiplex PCR, and TCRdb holds only the in-frame ones, with some missing. This table has 250,000 to 350,000 clones, 86% appearing once. J lost 5 bases, V lost 2 bases, and 12 bases had no gene match. This CDR3 comprises 18 residues. Germline CDR1 and CDR2: SGHTA and FQGTGA. The receptor's source is a man aged 40-50 years in good health and CMV-seropositive. The sequenced sample consisted of PBMCs. The rearrangement links TRBV7-3 to TRBJ2-5, with 12 bases matching TRBD2. Here the CDR3 reads CASSLGPLLAGGVETQYF. CDR3 nucleotides: TGTGCCAGCAGCTTAGGTCCCTTACTAGCGGGAGGTGTGGAGACCCAGTACTTC.